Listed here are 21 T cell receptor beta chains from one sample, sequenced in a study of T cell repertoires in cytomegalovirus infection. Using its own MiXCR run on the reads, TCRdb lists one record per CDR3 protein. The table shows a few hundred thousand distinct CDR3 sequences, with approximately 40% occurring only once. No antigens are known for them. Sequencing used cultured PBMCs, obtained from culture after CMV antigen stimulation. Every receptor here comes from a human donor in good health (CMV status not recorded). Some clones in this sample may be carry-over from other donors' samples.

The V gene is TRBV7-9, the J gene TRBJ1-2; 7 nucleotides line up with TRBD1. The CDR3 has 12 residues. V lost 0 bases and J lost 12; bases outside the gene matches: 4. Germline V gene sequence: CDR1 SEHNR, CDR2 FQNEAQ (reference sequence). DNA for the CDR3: TGTGCCAGCAGCTTAGCCCGACAGGGCCACACCTTC. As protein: CASSLARQGHTF.

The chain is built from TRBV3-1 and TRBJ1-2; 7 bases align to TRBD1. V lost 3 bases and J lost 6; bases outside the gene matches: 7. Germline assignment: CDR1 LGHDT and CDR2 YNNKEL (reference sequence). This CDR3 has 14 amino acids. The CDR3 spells CASSQETGRNGYTF. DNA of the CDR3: TGTGCCAGCAGCCAGGAGACAGGGAGGAATGGCTACACCTTC.

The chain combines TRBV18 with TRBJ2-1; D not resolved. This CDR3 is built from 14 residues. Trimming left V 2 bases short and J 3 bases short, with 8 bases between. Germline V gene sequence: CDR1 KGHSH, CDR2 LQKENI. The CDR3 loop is CASSPSASYNEQFF. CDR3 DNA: TGTGCCAGCTCACCATCGGCGAGCTACAATGAGCAGTTCTTC.

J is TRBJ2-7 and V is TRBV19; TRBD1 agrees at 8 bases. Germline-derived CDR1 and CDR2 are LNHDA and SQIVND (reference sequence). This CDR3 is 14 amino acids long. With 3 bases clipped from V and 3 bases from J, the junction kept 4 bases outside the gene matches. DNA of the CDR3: TGTGCCAGTAGTATTGGTACAGGGGGCTACGAGCAGTACTTC. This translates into CASSIGTGGYEQYF.

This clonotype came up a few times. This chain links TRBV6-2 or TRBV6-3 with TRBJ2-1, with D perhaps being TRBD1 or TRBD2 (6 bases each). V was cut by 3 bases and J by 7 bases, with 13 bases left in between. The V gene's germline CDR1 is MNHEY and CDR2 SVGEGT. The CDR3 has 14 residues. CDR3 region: CASSYIGGPNEQFF. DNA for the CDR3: TGTGCCAGCAGTTATATCGGGGGCCCTAATGAGCAGTTCTTC.

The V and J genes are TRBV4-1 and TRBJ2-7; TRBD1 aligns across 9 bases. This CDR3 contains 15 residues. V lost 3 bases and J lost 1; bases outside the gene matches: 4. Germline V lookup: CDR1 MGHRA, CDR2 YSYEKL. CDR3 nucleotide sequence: TGCGCCAGCAGCCAGAACGGACAGGGGTCCTACGAGCAGTACTTC. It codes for CASSQNGQGSYEQYF.

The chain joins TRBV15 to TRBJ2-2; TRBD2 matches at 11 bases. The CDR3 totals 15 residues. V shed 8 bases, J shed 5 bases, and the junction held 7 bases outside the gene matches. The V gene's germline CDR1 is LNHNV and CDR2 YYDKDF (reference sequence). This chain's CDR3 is CATYDSGRVTGELFF. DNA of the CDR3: TGTGCCACCTACGATAGCGGGAGGGTAACCGGGGAGCTGTTTTTT.

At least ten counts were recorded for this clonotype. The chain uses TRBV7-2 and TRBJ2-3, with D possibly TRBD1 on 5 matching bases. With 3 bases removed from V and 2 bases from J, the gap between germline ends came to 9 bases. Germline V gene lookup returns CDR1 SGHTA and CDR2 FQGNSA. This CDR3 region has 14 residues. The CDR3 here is CASSFRDTTDTQYF. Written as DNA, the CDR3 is TGTGCCAGCAGCTTCAGGGATACCACAGATACGCAGTATTTT. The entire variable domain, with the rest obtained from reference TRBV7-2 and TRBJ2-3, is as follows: GAGVSQSPSNKVTEKGKDVELRCDPISGHTALYWYRQSLGQGLEFLIYFQGNSAPDKSGLPSDRFSAERTGGSVSTLTIQRTQQEDSAVYLCASSFRDTTDTQYFGPGTRLTVL.

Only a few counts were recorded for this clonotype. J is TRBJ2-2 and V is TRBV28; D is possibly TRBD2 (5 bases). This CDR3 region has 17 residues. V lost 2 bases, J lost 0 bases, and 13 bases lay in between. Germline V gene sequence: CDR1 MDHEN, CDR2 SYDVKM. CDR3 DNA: TGTGCCAGCAGTTTAATTCTGATCGGGGCGAACACCGGGGAGCTGTTTTTT. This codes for CASSLILIGANTGELFF.

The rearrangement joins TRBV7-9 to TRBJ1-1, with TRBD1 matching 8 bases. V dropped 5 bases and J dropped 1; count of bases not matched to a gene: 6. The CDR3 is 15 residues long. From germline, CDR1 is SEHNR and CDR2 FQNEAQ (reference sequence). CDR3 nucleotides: TGTGCCAGCAGCCCTAGGACAGGGACGAACACTGAAGCTTTCTTT. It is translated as CASSPRTGTNTEAFF.

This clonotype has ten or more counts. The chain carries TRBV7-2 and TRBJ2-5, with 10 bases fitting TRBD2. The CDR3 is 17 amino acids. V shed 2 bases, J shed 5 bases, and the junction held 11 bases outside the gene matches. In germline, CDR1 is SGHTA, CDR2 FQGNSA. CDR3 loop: CASSLRGVAGGWETQYF. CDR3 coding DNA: TGTGCCAGCAGCTTACGAGGGGTAGCGGGGGGTTGGGAGACCCAGTACTTC.

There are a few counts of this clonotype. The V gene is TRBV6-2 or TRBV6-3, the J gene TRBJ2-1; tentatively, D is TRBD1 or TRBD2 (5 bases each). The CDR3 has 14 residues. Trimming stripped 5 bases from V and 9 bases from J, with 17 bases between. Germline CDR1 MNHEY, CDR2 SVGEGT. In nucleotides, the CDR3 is TGTGCCAGCAGTCTCCCCGGTGGGACCCCTGAGCAGTTCTTC. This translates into CASSLPGGTPEQFF.

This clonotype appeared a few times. DNA for the CDR3: TGTGCTAGTGGAGCTGGGGGAGACTCCTACAATGAGCAGTTCTTC. Translation: CASGAGGDSYNEQFF. V usage is TRBV12-5 and J usage is TRBJ2-1; possibly TRBD1 or TRBD2 for D (5 bases each). The V gene lost 6 bases and the J gene lost 0 bases, with 12 bases spanning the gap. The CDR3 runs 15 residues. Germline CDR1 LGHNT, CDR2 FRNRAP.

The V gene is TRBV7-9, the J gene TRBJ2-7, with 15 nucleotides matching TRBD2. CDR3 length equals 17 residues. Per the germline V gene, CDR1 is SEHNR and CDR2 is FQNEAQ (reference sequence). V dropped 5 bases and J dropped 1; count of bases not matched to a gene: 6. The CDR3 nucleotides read TGTGCCAGCAGCCCCGGGACTAGCGGGAGGAGGTCCTACGAGCAGTACTTC. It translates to CASSPGTSGRRSYEQYF.

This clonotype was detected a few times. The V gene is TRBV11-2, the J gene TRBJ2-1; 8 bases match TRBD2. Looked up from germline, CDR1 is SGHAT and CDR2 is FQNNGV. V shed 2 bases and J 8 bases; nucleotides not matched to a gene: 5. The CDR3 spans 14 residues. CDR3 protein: CASSLTREDDEQFF. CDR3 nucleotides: TGTGCCAGCAGCTTAACGCGGGAGGACGATGAGCAGTTCTTC.

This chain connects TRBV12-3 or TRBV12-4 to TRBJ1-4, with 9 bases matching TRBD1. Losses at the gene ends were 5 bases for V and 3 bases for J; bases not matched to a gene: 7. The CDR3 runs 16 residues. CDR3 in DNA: TGTGCCAGCAGTATTGGACAGGGGTATTCTAATGAAAAACTGTTTTTT. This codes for CASSIGQGYSNEKLFF.

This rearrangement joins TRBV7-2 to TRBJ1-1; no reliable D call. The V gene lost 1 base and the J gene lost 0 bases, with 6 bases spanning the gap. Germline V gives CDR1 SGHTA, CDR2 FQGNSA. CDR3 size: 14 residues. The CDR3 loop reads CASSLVLVNTEAFF. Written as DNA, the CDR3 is TGTGCCAGCAGCTTAGTGTTAGTGAACACTGAAGCTTTCTTT.

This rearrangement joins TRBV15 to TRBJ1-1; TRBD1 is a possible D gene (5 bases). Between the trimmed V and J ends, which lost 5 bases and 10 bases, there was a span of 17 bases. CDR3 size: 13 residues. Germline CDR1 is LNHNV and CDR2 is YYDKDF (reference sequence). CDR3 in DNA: TGTGCCACCAGCGGAGCAGAGTGGGGGGGAGCTTTCTTT. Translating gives CATSGAEWGGAFF.

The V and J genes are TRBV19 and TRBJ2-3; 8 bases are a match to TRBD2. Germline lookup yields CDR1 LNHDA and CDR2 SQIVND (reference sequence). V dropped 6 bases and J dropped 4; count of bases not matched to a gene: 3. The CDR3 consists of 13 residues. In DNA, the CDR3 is TGTGCCAGTAGCGGGGGGGGATCAGATACGCAGTATTTT. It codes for CASSGGGSDTQYF.

DNA for the CDR3: TGCAGTGCTAGAGATCGGGGGACAGGGTCGTACACTGAAGCTTTCTTT. Its translation: CSARDRGTGSYTEAFF. This chain joins TRBV20-1 and TRBJ1-1; 9 bases match TRBD1. CDR1 and CDR2 (germline): DFQATT, SNEGSKA (reference sequence). The length of the CDR3 is 16 residues. V dropped 0 bases and J dropped 3; count of bases not matched to a gene: 8.

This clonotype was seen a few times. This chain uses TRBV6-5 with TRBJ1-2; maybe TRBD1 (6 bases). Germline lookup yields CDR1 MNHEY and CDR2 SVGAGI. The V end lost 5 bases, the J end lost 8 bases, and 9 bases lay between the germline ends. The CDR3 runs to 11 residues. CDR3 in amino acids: CASSNRAGYTF. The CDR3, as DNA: TGTGCCAGCAGTAACAGGGCGGGCTACACCTTC.